This TCR beta chain originates from a study of T cell responses to AZD1222 COVID-19 vaccine. TCRdb's copy holds only in-frame clones and misses some; the assay was immunoSEQ multiplex PCR. The sample contains some 88,000 clones, less than 95% of which appear only once. Points on this clone: Antigen unknown.

Study results and limitations: The reported proportion of spike-specific TCRs targeting unmutated variant regions was nearly half. Spike as a whole was targeted by vaccine-associated CD4 TCRs, dominant at 160-218 and 743-854.

The CDR3 spans 16 residues. Losses at the gene ends were 4 bases for V and 3 bases for J; bases not matched to a gene: 10. The sample here was peripheral blood, taken 28 days after the second AZD1222 dose. The J gene is TRBJ2-7, the V gene TRBV23-1; 9 bases line up with TRBD2. TRBV23-1 is treated as an ORF (open reading frame) with a function not yet certain. This TCR was recovered from an adult who received the AZD1222 COVID-19 vaccine. CDR3 sequence (DNA): TGCGCCAGCAGTCCCAGGGGGGAGCGGGGGGTCTACGAGCAGTACTTC. It translates to CASSPRGERGVYEQYF.